This T cell receptor beta chain is from a study of blood T cell repertoires in COVID-19. Study at large: Samples representing acute and convalescent COVID-19 were sourced from the United States, Italy and Spain. T cells, B-cell-depleted T cells, or PBMCs provided the cDNA or gDNA that served as material.

This table comes from immunoSEQ multiplex PCR, and its TCRdb copy is limited to in-frame clones, with some not included. The sample gives fewer than 600,000 clones, about 91% of which show up once; approximately 0.9% is in the top ten. Recruited during active infection, patients (from Seattle) were subsequently followed longitudinally. Germline values: CDR1 SGHDN, CDR2 FVKESK. Trimming took 5 bases from V and 0 from J; bases not matched to a gene: 6. This CDR3 region has 16 residues. The rearrangement joins TRBV14 to TRBJ2-2, with 7 bases lining up with TRBD1. The TCR comes from a man younger than 30 with COVID-19, enrolled during active disease. Sequencing was performed on peripheral blood. DNA for the CDR3: TGTGCCAGCAGCATCCGACAGGGAACGAACACCGGGGAGCTGTTTTTT. Its protein is CASSIRQGTNTGELFF.